The 24 T cell receptor beta chains below all came from one sample that was sequenced in a study of CD8 T cells in Susac syndrome. Random hexamers served to reverse transcribe roughly 0.45 to 1 ug RNA. TCRdb independently ran MiXCR on the immunoSEQ multiplex PCR reads; one entry per CDR3 protein. This repertoire shows around 170,000 distinct CDR3 sequences, roughly 96% found once; its top ten account for around 0.15%. Sequenced sample: CD8+ T cells from PBMCs. All receptors derive from a human donor with multiple sclerosis.

This clonotype appeared once. The chain has TRBV3-1 and TRBJ2-1; the match to TRBD2 covers 9 bases. The CDR3 spans 15 residues. Unmatched junction bases numbered 8, after V lost 6 bases and J lost 5 bases. The germline gives CDR1 LGHDT, CDR2 YNNKEL (reference sequence). CDR3 nucleotides: TGTGCCAGCAGACGCGGGACTAGCCCCGACAATGAGCAGTTCTTC. Encoded protein: CASRRGTSPDNEQFF.

The J gene is TRBJ1-1, the V gene TRBV27; tentatively, D is TRBD1 (5 bases). Germline assignment: CDR1 MNHEY and CDR2 SMNVEV (reference sequence). CDR3 length: 16 amino acids. Trimming took 0 bases from V and 1 from J, leaving 12 bases between them. The CDR3 coding sequence is TGTGCCAGCAGTTTATCGCAGGGACGGAGGAACACTGAAGCTTTCTTT. This encodes CASSLSQGRRNTEAFF.

This chain connects TRBV2 to TRBJ2-7; a possible D gene is TRBD1 (5 bases). V was shortened by 7 bases and J by 2 bases, with 9 bases between the two germline ends. Germline V lookup: CDR1 SNHLY, CDR2 FYNNEI. CDR3 length equals 12 residues. CDR3 DNA: TGTGCCAGCAATCAGGGTACCTACGAGCAGTACTTC. As protein: CASNQGTYEQYF.

The J gene is TRBJ1-5, the V gene TRBV12-5; 8 positions match TRBD1. The CDR3 has 16 residues. The germline CDR1 and CDR2 sequences are LGHNT and FRNRAP. J was trimmed by 2 bases and V by 5 bases; bases with no gene match: 8. The CDR3 loop reads CASGNTGGDGNQPQHF. The CDR3 nucleotides are TGTGCTAGTGGTAACACAGGGGGAGATGGCAATCAGCCCCAGCATTTT.

The chain is built from TRBV12-5 and TRBJ2-1; possibly TRBD2 for D (6 bases). V was cut by 3 bases and J by 8 bases, with 26 bases left in between. Germline V lookup: CDR1 LGHNT, CDR2 FRNRAP. The CDR3 contains 18 residues. The CDR3 protein is CASGFLSQGSGKRDEQFF. For the CDR3, the DNA is TGTGCTAGTGGTTTCCTCTCCCAGGGTAGCGGAAAACGGGATGAGCAGTTCTTC.

The chain employs TRBV5-1 and TRBJ2-5; a possible D gene is TRBD1 (5 bases). In germline, CDR1 is SGHRS, CDR2 YFSETQ. The CDR3 is 15 residues long. Trimming shortened V by 3 bases and J by 2 bases, and 14 bases separated the two germline ends. The DNA of the CDR3 is TGCGCCAGCAGCTGGGATTACAGGTTACAAGAGACCCAGTACTTC. It specifies CASSWDYRLQETQYF.

V and J are TRBV9 and TRBJ2-7; possibly TRBD1 or TRBD2 for D (5 bases each). CDR1 and CDR2 (germline): SGDLS, YYNGEE. This CDR3 region has 14 residues. Trimming removed 7 bases from V and 3 bases from J, with 17 bases in between. The CDR3 reads CASAEGRDHYEQYF. DNA of the CDR3: TGTGCCAGCGCAGAGGGGAGAGACCACTACGAGCAGTACTTC.

V is TRBV2 and J is TRBJ2-2, with 9 bases aligning to TRBD1. V was pared by 3 bases and J by 4 bases, with 6 bases of the junction left unmatched. The length of the CDR3 is 16 residues. Germline assignment: CDR1 SNHLY and CDR2 FYNNEI. Written as DNA, the CDR3 is TGTGCCAGCAGTGAGGGGACAGGGCCGGTCACCGGGGAGCTGTTTTTT. This codes for CASSEGTGPVTGELFF.

The chain links TRBV6-6 to TRBJ1-1; D not certain. The germline V and J ends were trimmed by 0 bases and 1 base, with 9 bases remaining between them. This CDR3 spans 15 amino acids. The germline gives CDR1 MNHNY, CDR2 SVGAGI (reference sequence). The CDR3 reads CASSYSARGNTEAFF. CDR3 nucleotide sequence: TGTGCCAGCAGTTACTCAGCACGGGGGAACACTGAAGCTTTCTTT.

The chain employs TRBV30 and TRBJ2-3; a possible D gene is TRBD2 (5 bases). V was shortened by 1 base and J by 2 bases, with 13 bases between the two germline ends. Germline V CDR1 and CDR2: GTSNPN, SVGIG (reference sequence). CDR3 length equals 15 residues. The CDR3 DNA sequence: TGTGCCTGGAGTGGATACTCAGACTACACAGATACGCAGTATTTT. This translates into CAWSGYSDYTDTQYF.

The genes are TRBV7-6 and TRBJ1-4; D gene ambiguous. Germline loops: CDR1 SGHVS, CDR2 FNYEAQ. V was trimmed by 5 bases and J by 7 bases, leaving 14 bases between them. The CDR3 totals 14 residues. In nucleotides, the CDR3 is TGTGCCAGCAGCCAACGGGCCTTTACTGAAAAACTGTTTTTT. Protein: CASSQRAFTEKLFF.

This chain joins TRBV5-1 and TRBJ2-7; 11 nucleotides agree with TRBD2. V lost 2 bases to trimming and J lost 1 base; unmatched junction nucleotides: 17. This CDR3 has 20 amino acids. CDR1 and CDR2 (germline): SGHRS, YFSETQ. CDR3 region: CASSFHPSPSSGRKSYEQYF. The CDR3 region has the DNA TGCGCCAGCAGCTTCCACCCTTCACCTTCTAGCGGGAGGAAATCCTACGAGCAGTACTTC. The full variable domain, its missing parts supplied by reference TRBV5-1 and TRBJ2-7, is KAGVTQTPRYLIKTRGQQVTLSCSPISGHRSVSWYQQTPGQGLQFLFEYFSETQRNKGNFPGRFSGRQFSNSRSEMNVSTLELGDSALYLCASSFHPSPSSGRKSYEQYFGPGTRLTVT.

The chain carries TRBV12-3 or TRBV12-4 and TRBJ1-2, with D perhaps TRBD1 (6 bases). The CDR3 totals 14 residues. Trimming shortened V by 0 bases and J by 6 bases, and 11 bases separated the two germline ends. CDR3 nucleotide sequence: TGTGCCAGCAGTTTAGCTCTGGGGGCTGATGGCTACACCTTC. Its protein product is CASSLALGADGYTF.

The chain uses TRBV7-9 and TRBJ2-1; 11 bases match TRBD1. CDR1 is SEHNR and CDR2 is FQNEAQ in the germline V gene (reference sequence). Trimming at V came to 7 bases and at J to 6 bases, leaving 8 bases not matched to a gene. The CDR3 runs to 15 residues. This chain's CDR3 is CASTPGQGAFNEQFF. As DNA, the CDR3 is TGTGCCAGCACCCCCGGACAGGGGGCCTTCAATGAGCAGTTCTTC.

This clonotype has more than one count but fewer than ten. The V call is TRBV5-6, the J call TRBJ2-7; D remains ambiguous. CDR1 is SGHDT, CDR2 YYEEEE, per germline. This CDR3 is 14 amino acids long. Between the trimmed V and J ends, which lost 4 bases and 2 bases, there was a span of 13 bases. CDR3 region: CASSPTGLTYEQYF. CDR3 bases: TGTGCCAGCAGCCCCACGGGTCTGACCTACGAGCAGTACTTC.

The rearrangement joins TRBV9 to TRBJ1-4, with a tentative D call TRBD1 (6 bases). The germline V gene encodes CDR1 SGDLS and CDR2 YYNGEE. The CDR3 is 18 amino acids. Trimming cost V 4 bases and J 0 bases, with 19 bases left between them. The DNA of the CDR3 is TGTGCCAGCAGCCCAGCTGCGGGACAACTCGCAACTAATGAAAAACTGTTTTTT. It yields the protein CASSPAAGQLATNEKLFF.

The V call is TRBV28, the J call TRBJ2-7; 8 positions match TRBD1. This CDR3 spans 16 amino acids. Germline CDR1 reads MDHEN; CDR2 reads SYDVKM. The V segment lost 2 bases and the J segment 0 bases; nucleotides outside the gene matches: 6. CDR3 loop: CASSLLDRVSSYEQYF. CDR3 DNA: TGTGCCAGCAGTTTACTGGACAGGGTCAGCTCCTACGAGCAGTACTTC.

The V call is TRBV25-1, the J call TRBJ1-2; D perhaps matches TRBD1 (5 bases). CDR1 and CDR2 (germline): MGHDK, SYGVNS. CDR3 size: 12 residues. Trimming shortened V by 7 bases and J by 5 bases, and 11 bases separated the two germline ends. The DNA of the CDR3 is TGTGCCAGCAAGCAGGCAGGGTATGGCTACACCTTC. It codes for CASKQAGYGYTF.

CDR3 nucleotides: TGTGCCAGCAGGGGACCTTACAGCTACGAGCAGTACTTC. Residues: CASRGPYSYEQYF. V and J are TRBV6-1 and TRBJ2-7; D tentatively reads TRBD1 or TRBD2 (5 bases each). Germline CDR1 and CDR2: MNHNS and SASEGT. Trimming took off 6 bases at V and 3 bases at J, with 12 bases between the two ends. This CDR3 has 13 amino acids.

This rearrangement joins TRBV7-8 to TRBJ2-1; D is uncertain. V was cut by 1 base and J by 5 bases, with 6 bases left in between. Germline values: CDR1 SGHVS, CDR2 FQNEAQ. This CDR3 has 13 amino acids. The CDR3 nucleotides read TGTGCCAGCAGCTTAGAACGGAACAATGAGCAGTTCTTC. Translation: CASSLERNNEQFF.

V gene TRBV3-1 combines with J gene TRBJ2-7; 7 positions match TRBD2. The V gene's germline CDR1 is LGHDT and CDR2 YNNKEL (reference sequence). V was clipped by 1 base and J by 4 bases; unmatched bases: 4. The CDR3 extends over 14 amino acids. CDR3 amino acids: CASSQVSGGYEQYF. DNA of the CDR3: TGTGCCAGCAGCCAAGTTTCGGGGGGTTACGAGCAGTACTTC.

The chain carries TRBV9 and TRBJ2-1; 7 bases align to TRBD2. Germline V gene data show CDR1 as SGDLS and CDR2 as YYNGEE. This CDR3 has 16 residues. Unmatched junction bases numbered 6, after V lost 0 bases and J lost 3 bases. CDR3 region: CASSVGGGGSYNEQFF. The CDR3, as DNA: TGTGCCAGCAGCGTAGGCGGCGGGGGTAGCTACAATGAGCAGTTCTTC.

The chain is built from TRBV3-1 and TRBJ2-1, with D perhaps TRBD1 (5 bases). Germline V CDR1 and CDR2: LGHDT, YNNKEL (reference sequence). The CDR3 length is 15 residues. Trimming left V 0 bases short and J 3 bases short, with 9 bases between. CDR3 sequence reads: CASSQDGRGYNEQFF. DNA of the CDR3: TGTGCCAGCAGCCAAGATGGTAGGGGCTACAATGAGCAGTTCTTC.

The chain joins TRBV10-3 to TRBJ2-7; 7 positions match TRBD1. The junction had 2 bases not matched to a gene; V was cut back by 6 bases and J by 3 bases. The CDR3 runs 12 residues. CDR1 ENHRY and CDR2 SYGVKD come from the germline V gene. The CDR3: CAISGQDYEQYF. CDR3 nucleotide sequence: TGTGCCATCAGCGGACAGGACTACGAGCAGTACTTC.